These 10 T cell receptor beta chains share one sample of origin, sequenced in a study of T cells in Graves' hyperthyroidism and ophthalmopathy. Amplification of TCR beta CDR3 regions was performed using RNA transcripts as template. First-round RT-PCR with HTBI primers amplified the TCR CDR3 region. TCRdb passed the multiplex PCR reads through MiXCR, listing each CDR3 protein once. The sample includes fewer than 350,000 distinct CDR3 sequences, about 21% of them seen just once. What was sequenced was blood. The origin of the receptors is a woman aged 50 to 60 with Graves' hyperthyroidism.

The V call is TRBV5-6, the J call TRBJ1-1, with D perhaps TRBD1 (5 bases). The CDR3 is made up of 15 amino acids. The germline V gene has CDR1 SGHDT and CDR2 YYEEEE. The V gene lost 6 bases and the J gene lost 5 bases, with 20 bases spanning the gap. The CDR3 spells CASMDRTRVSTEAFF. In DNA, the CDR3 is TGTGCCAGCATGGATAGAACCAGGGTTTCGACTGAAGCTTTCTTT.

This clonotype has just a few counts. V and J are TRBV25-1 and TRBJ2-3; possibly TRBD1 or TRBD2 for D (5 bases each). The CDR3 is made up of 17 amino acids. The V end was cut by 5 bases, the J end by 0 bases, with 18 bases between. Germline-derived CDR1 and CDR2 are MGHDK and SYGVNS. CDR3: CASSQRGTEISTDTQYF. Written as DNA, the CDR3 is TGTGCCAGCAGTCAGAGGGGTACAGAGATTAGCACAGATACGCAGTATTTT.

The rearrangement uses TRBV2 and TRBJ1-5; 10 nucleotides line up with TRBD1. Germline lookup yields CDR1 SNHLY and CDR2 FYNNEI. The CDR3 contains 15 residues. The ends lost 6 bases at V and 2 bases at J; junction bases unmatched: 4. CDR3 nucleotide sequence: TGTGCCAGCAGCCGGGACAGGGGTGGCAATCAGCCCCAGCATTTT. This encodes CASSRDRGGNQPQHF.

This clonotype was observed once. This chain connects TRBV6-2 or TRBV6-3 to TRBJ2-1; TRBD2 agrees at 15 bases. Germline trimming cut 6 bases from V and 4 bases from J; bases unmatched to any gene: 7. Per the germline V gene, CDR1 is MNHEY and CDR2 is SVGEGT. This CDR3 comprises 17 residues. In DNA form, the CDR3 reads TGTGCCAGCAGCGATCCGGGACTAGCGGGGGGATACAATGAGCAGTTCTTC. Residues: CASSDPGLAGGYNEQFF.

This clonotype has more than one count but fewer than ten. The rearrangement joins TRBV25-1 to TRBJ1-4, with a possible D match to TRBD1 (6 bases). Looked up from germline, CDR1 is MGHDK and CDR2 is SYGVNS. Trimming removed 1 base from V and 11 bases from J, with 14 bases in between. CDR3 length equals 14 residues. In DNA, the CDR3 is TGTGCCAGCAGTGAATCTGGCAGGGGACCTAAACTGTTTTTT. Encoded protein: CASSESGRGPKLFF.

At least ten counts were recorded for this clonotype. CDR3 amino acids: CSARPPFSGGGGNEQFF. The DNA for the CDR3 is TGCAGTGCTAGACCACCTTTTAGCGGGGGCGGGGGCAATGAGCAGTTCTTC. The chain is built from TRBV20-1 and TRBJ2-1; TRBD2 matches 9 bases. The CDR3 is 17 amino acids. Trimming at V came to 2 bases and at J to 6 bases, leaving 14 bases not matched to a gene. Germline loops: CDR1 DFQATT, CDR2 SNEGSKA (reference sequence).

In its sample, this clonotype was seen a few times. The V call is TRBV28, the J call TRBJ1-2; TRBD1 aligns across 11 bases. In germline, CDR1 is MDHEN, CDR2 SYDVKM. The CDR3 consists of 15 residues. With V trimmed by 6 bases and J by 4 bases, 7 bases remained unmatched. CDR3 residues: CASRRTGGRSYGYTF. The CDR3 nucleotides are TGTGCCAGCAGAAGGACAGGGGGCAGAAGCTATGGCTACACCTTC.

This clonotype showed up many times. The chain joins TRBV28 to TRBJ1-1, with D hard to call. V was cut by 2 bases and J by 1 base, with 5 bases left in between. From germline, CDR1 is MDHEN and CDR2 SYDVKM. The CDR3 runs to 13 residues. This chain's CDR3 is CASSLNRNTEAFF. The CDR3 nucleotides are TGTGCCAGCAGTTTAAACAGGAACACTGAAGCTTTCTTT.

This sequence joins TRBV12-3 or TRBV12-4 and TRBJ2-5, with no clear D. The CDR3 has 12 amino acids. Trimming shortened V by 3 bases and J by 5 bases, and 7 bases separated the two germline ends. The CDR3 loop is CASSLVAETQYF. The CDR3 coding sequence is TGTGCCAGCAGTTTGGTTGCGGAGACCCAGTACTTC.

V gene TRBV20-1 combines with J gene TRBJ1-3; D gene unclear. The CDR3 has 15 residues. Trimming pared 1 base from V and 0 bases from J, leaving 10 bases between. The germline gives CDR1 DFQATT, CDR2 SNEGSKA (reference sequence). CDR3 residues: CSARGDGASGNTIYF. In nucleotides, the CDR3 is TGCAGTGCTAGAGGTGACGGAGCCTCTGGAAACACCATATATTTT.